This T cell receptor (beta chain) derives from a study of T-cell reconstitution after alpha-beta-depleted transplantation in children. Findings and limits, study-wide: Some patients' high day-60 TCRbeta diversity was traced to surviving recipient T cells and thymic progenitors. From newly produced T cells came most of the T-cell counts and diversity one year after transplant.

Researchers prepared the TCRbeta library using unique molecular identifiers, the study reports. TCRdb redid the calling of the PCR reads with MiXCR, one entry per CDR3 protein. The sample holds around 450,000 distinct CDR3 sequences; approximately 41% are singletons and the top ten take approximately 25%. This clonotype was recorded at least ten times. Its cognate antigen is unknown. This specimen consisted of PBMCs, obtained before TCRalphabeta/CD19-depleted stem cell transplant. The TCR sequence derives from a girl aged 2 to 10 with aplastic anemia, due to receive a stem cell transplant.

CDR3 DNA sequence: TGCGCCAGCAGCGAATCTACAGGGTGGGCTACCGGGGCCAACGTCCTGACTTTC. This sequence encodes CASSESTGWATGANVLTF. The chain combines TRBV4-1 with TRBJ2-6; the D gene is possibly TRBD1 (6 bases). The germline gives CDR1 MGHRA, CDR2 YSYEKL. The CDR3 is 18 residues long. Trimming left V 5 bases short and J 4 bases short, with 21 bases between.